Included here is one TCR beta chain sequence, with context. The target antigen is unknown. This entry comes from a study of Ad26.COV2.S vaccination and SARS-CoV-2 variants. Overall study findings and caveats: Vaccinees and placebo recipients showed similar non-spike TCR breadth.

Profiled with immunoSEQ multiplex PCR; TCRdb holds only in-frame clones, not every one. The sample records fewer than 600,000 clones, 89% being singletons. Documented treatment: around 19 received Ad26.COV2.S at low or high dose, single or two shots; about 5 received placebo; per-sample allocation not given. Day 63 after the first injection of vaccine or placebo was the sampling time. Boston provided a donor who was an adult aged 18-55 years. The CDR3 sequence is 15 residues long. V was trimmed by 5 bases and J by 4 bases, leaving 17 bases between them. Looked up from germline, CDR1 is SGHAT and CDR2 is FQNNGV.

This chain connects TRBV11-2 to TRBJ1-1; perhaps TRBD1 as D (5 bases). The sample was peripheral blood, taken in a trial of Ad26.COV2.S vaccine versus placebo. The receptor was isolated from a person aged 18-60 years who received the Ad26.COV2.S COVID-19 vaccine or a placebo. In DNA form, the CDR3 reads TGTGCCAGCAGCCCGGGGGGGACGGCGGTCACTGAAGCTTTCTTT. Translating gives CASSPGGTAVTEAFF. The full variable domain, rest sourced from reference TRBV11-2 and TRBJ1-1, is EAGVAQSPRYKIIEKRQSVAFWCNPISGHATLYWYQQILGQGPKLLIQFQNNGVVDDSQLPKDRFSAERLKGVDSTLKIQPAKLEDSAVYLCASSPGGTAVTEAFFGQGTRLTVV.